This T cell receptor (beta chain) was identified in a study of cytomegalovirus exposure and HLA in healthy donors. 60 Vbeta and 13 Jbeta primers were used in PCR. The assay was immunoSEQ multiplex PCR, and TCRdb's table has in-frame clones only and misses some. The sample records under 200,000 clones, 77% being singletons. The donors were healthy bone marrow donors. The CDR3 covers 11 residues. The V gene's germline CDR1 is DFQATT and CDR2 SNEGSKA (reference sequence). To note about this clone: An end of the junction does not agree with germline; a read error may underlie this.

The receptor was isolated from a male donor in good health and CMV-seropositive. Sequencing input: PBMCs. This sequence joins TRBV20-1 and TRBJ1-1; TRBD1 matches 11 bases. Written as DNA, the CDR3 is TGCAGTGCTAGAGGGACAGGGGGCCCACTGTTT. Its protein product is CSARGTGGPLF.